Listed here are 23 T cell receptor beta chains from one sample, sequenced in a study of T cells in Graves' hyperthyroidism and ophthalmopathy. Regions amplified from RNA transcripts were the TCR beta CDR3 regions. The TCR CDR3 first-round RT-PCR relied on the HTBI primer set. TCRdb itself ran the multiplex PCR reads through MiXCR, one entry per CDR3 protein. The sample lists under 350,000 distinct CDR3 sequences, approximately 14% occurring once. Material for sequencing was blood. Every receptor here comes from a woman aged 40 to 49 with Graves' ophthalmopathy.

This clonotype was picked up many times. V is TRBV6-1 and J is TRBJ2-7; 10 bases line up with TRBD1. V lost 3 bases, J lost 4 bases, and 6 bases stayed unmatched. The CDR3 has 15 residues. CDR1 is MNHNS, CDR2 SASEGT, per germline. The CDR3 DNA reads as TGTGCCAGCAGTGAGGGGTGGGACAGGGGATACGAGCAGTACTTC. It translates to CASSEGWDRGYEQYF.

This clonotype came up many times. The CDR3 coding sequence is TGCAGTGCTAGGAGTGATTTCGAGCAGTACTTC. This sequence encodes CSARSDFEQYF. The V gene is TRBV20-1, the J gene TRBJ2-7; D is unresolved. The CDR3 spans 11 residues. The germline CDR1 and CDR2 sequences are DFQATT and SNEGSKA (reference sequence). The V and J ends lost 3 bases and 6 bases respectively, with 9 bases between them.

The sample holds many counts of this clonotype. The chain combines TRBV12-3 or TRBV12-4 with TRBJ2-1; D perhaps matches TRBD1 (6 bases). The CDR3 sequence is 14 residues long. V shed 6 bases and J shed 3 bases, with 12 bases lying between them. In DNA, the CDR3 is TGTGCCAGCAGCCACAGGGAGAGCTACAATGAGCAGTTCTTC. This gives the protein CASSHRESYNEQFF.

This clonotype appeared many times. The rearrangement joins TRBV20-1 to TRBJ2-1; D is unclear. The CDR3 totals 11 residues. Germline V gives CDR1 DFQATT, CDR2 SNEGSKA (reference sequence). Trimming cost V 3 bases and J 4 bases, with 4 bases left between them. CDR3 sequence (DNA): TGCAGTGCTAGTAGATACAATGAGCAGTTCTTC. Amino acid sequence: CSASRYNEQFF.

Many counts were recorded for this clonotype. V is TRBV5-1 and J is TRBJ1-5, with 9 bases identical to TRBD1. Losses at the gene ends were 0 bases for V and 8 bases for J; bases not matched to a gene: 3. CDR1 SGHRS and CDR2 YFSETQ come from the germline V gene. The CDR3 has 14 amino acids. The CDR3 protein is CASSLEGQGKPQHF. Here the CDR3 DNA reads TGCGCCAGCAGCTTGGAGGGACAGGGAAAGCCCCAGCATTTT.

This clonotype was seen repeatedly, ten times or more. The gene calls are TRBV14 and TRBJ2-1; D ambiguous. Trimming cost V 4 bases and J 3 bases, with 13 bases left between them. The V gene's germline CDR1 is SGHDN and CDR2 FVKESK. The CDR3 is 15 amino acids. CDR3: CASSPFQQSYNEQFF. The CDR3 DNA follows: TGTGCCAGCAGCCCGTTCCAGCAGAGCTACAATGAGCAGTTCTTC.

The chain uses TRBV27 and TRBJ2-7; the D gene is possibly TRBD1 (5 bases). CDR3 size: 14 residues. Germline V lookup: CDR1 MNHEY, CDR2 SMNVEV (reference sequence). V was cut by 7 bases and J by 4 bases, with 17 bases left in between. This chain's CDR3 is CASKTGIVMYEQYF. The CDR3 bases are TGTGCCAGCAAAACAGGAATCGTTATGTACGAGCAGTACTTC.

This clonotype was seen ten or more times. The rearrangement uses TRBV6-1 and TRBJ1-1; D gene ambiguous. CDR1 and CDR2 (germline): MNHNS, SASEGT. Trimming left V 4 bases short and J 0 bases short, with 9 bases between. This CDR3 comprises 14 residues. The CDR3 here is CASSVRRVNTEAFF. The CDR3 DNA follows: TGTGCCAGCAGTGTCCGACGGGTGAACACTGAAGCTTTCTTT.

The V call is TRBV15, the J call TRBJ2-1; D call uncertain. Germline V lookup: CDR1 LNHNV, CDR2 YYDKDF (reference sequence). The V and J ends lost 0 bases and 4 bases respectively, with 10 bases between them. This CDR3 has 15 amino acids. The CDR3 DNA sequence: TGTGCCACCAGCAGAGATGAGATGGATTACAATGAGCAGTTCTTC. It translates to CATSRDEMDYNEQFF.

The sample holds many counts of this clonotype. The rearrangement joins TRBV20-1 to TRBJ2-1, with 13 positions matching TRBD2. CDR1 DFQATT and CDR2 SNEGSKA come from the germline V gene (reference sequence). V shed 3 bases and J 6 bases; nucleotides not matched to a gene: 11. CDR3 length equals 17 residues. CDR3 coding DNA: TGCAGTGCTAGGCCACACACAACTAGCGGGAGGGCCAATGAGCAGTTCTTC. Amino acid sequence: CSARPHTTSGRANEQFF.

This CDR3 reads CSARDSRGQGAREAGQPQHF. CDR3 coding DNA: TGCAGTGCTAGAGATTCACGAGGACAGGGGGCTCGAGAGGCGGGTCAGCCCCAGCATTTT. The chain uses TRBV20-1 and TRBJ1-5, with TRBD1 identical over 11 bases. J was trimmed by 6 bases and V by 0 bases; bases with no gene match: 19. The CDR3 has 20 amino acids. Germline V gene data show CDR1 as DFQATT and CDR2 as SNEGSKA (reference sequence).

The sample holds many counts of this clonotype. J is TRBJ2-3 and V is TRBV19; D might be TRBD2 (5 bases). The CDR3 loop spans 15 amino acids. The germline V and J ends were trimmed by 4 bases and 3 bases, with 14 bases remaining between them. CDR1 is LNHDA, CDR2 SQIVND, per germline (reference sequence). The CDR3 sequence: CASSTDKTGTDTQYF. The CDR3, as DNA: TGTGCCAGTAGTACCGACAAAACGGGGACAGATACGCAGTATTTT.

In its sample, this clonotype was seen many times. The CDR3 is CASKGASAGTDTQYF. The CDR3 bases are TGTGCCAGCAAAGGCGCTAGTGCGGGCACAGATACGCAGTATTTT. This rearrangement joins TRBV28 to TRBJ2-3; D unclear. The CDR3 has 15 amino acids. CDR1 and CDR2 (germline): MDHEN, SYDVKM. V lost 7 bases to trimming and J lost 1 base, with 15 bases between them. Looking up the rest from reference TRBV28 and TRBJ2-3 gives the full variable domain: DVKVTQSSRYLVKRTGEKVFLECVQDMDHENMFWYRQDPGLGLRLIYFSYDVKMKEKGDIPEGYSVSREKKERFSLILESASTNQTSMYLCASKGASAGTDTQYFGPGTRLTVL.

This clonotype was counted a few times. The gene calls are TRBV5-1 and TRBJ1-2, with D tentatively TRBD1 (5 bases). The CDR3 spans 15 residues. The V end was cut by 4 bases, the J end by 0 bases, with 13 bases between. CDR1 SGHRS and CDR2 YFSETQ come from the germline V gene. CDR3 loop: CASSPGPSTNYGYTF. CDR3 sequence (DNA): TGCGCCAGCAGCCCAGGGCCCTCTACTAACTATGGCTACACCTTC.

Many counts were recorded for this clonotype. This chain connects TRBV10-2 to TRBJ1-1, with D uncertain. The V gene's germline CDR1 is WSHSY and CDR2 SAAADI. V shed 5 bases and J shed 0 bases, with 4 bases lying between them. The CDR3 loop spans 12 amino acids. CDR3 coding DNA: TGCGCCAGCAGTTACATGAACACTGAAGCTTTCTTT. The encoded protein is CASSYMNTEAFF.

The sample holds many counts of this clonotype. This chain links TRBV20-1 with TRBJ1-4, with a tentative D call TRBD1 (5 bases). This CDR3 contains 13 residues. Trimming left V 3 bases short and J 6 bases short, with 11 bases between. Germline V lookup: CDR1 DFQATT, CDR2 SNEGSKA (reference sequence). The chain's CDR3 is CSARRRDDEKLFF. DNA of the CDR3: TGCAGTGCTAGGAGGAGGGACGATGAAAAACTGTTTTTT.

This rearrangement joins TRBV28 to TRBJ1-5; TRBD1 is a possible D gene (5 bases). This CDR3 is built from 13 residues. Germline V gives CDR1 MDHEN, CDR2 SYDVKM. V was clipped by 3 bases and J by 15 bases, with 18 bases between them. The CDR3 bases are TGTGCCAGCAGTTTTTCGCCCAGGGCCCAGGGGCATTTT. As protein: CASSFSPRAQGHF. Combining the CDR3 with reference TRBV28 and TRBJ1-5 gives the whole variable domain DVKVTQSSRYLVKRTGEKVFLECVQDMDHENMFWYRQDPGLGLRLIYFSYDVKMKEKGDIPEGYSVSREKKERFSLILESASTNQTSMYLCASSFSPRAQGHFGDGTRLSIL.

This clonotype was counted at least ten times. The chain is built from TRBV2 and TRBJ2-7; a possible D gene is TRBD1 (5 bases). The CDR3 sequence is 14 residues long. CDR1 and CDR2 (germline): SNHLY, FYNNEI. The V end lost 4 bases, the J end lost 7 bases, and 17 bases lay between the germline ends. CDR3: CASSGTQTYGEQYF. CDR3 sequence (DNA): TGTGCCAGCAGTGGGACACAGACTTACGGGGAGCAGTACTTC.

The chain employs TRBV9 and TRBJ2-6, with TRBD1 identical over 8 bases. Germline V gives CDR1 SGDLS, CDR2 YYNGEE. The J segment lost 0 bases and the V segment lost 0 bases, leaving 11 bases of the junction unmatched. This CDR3 has 20 residues. The CDR3, as DNA: TGTGCCAGCAGCGTAGGAGTCCCGGACAGGGTTAACTCTGGGGCCAACGTCCTGACTTTC. This encodes CASSVGVPDRVNSGANVLTF. Full variable domain (outside the CDR3, taken from reference TRBV9 and TRBJ2-6): DSGVTQTPKHLITATGQRVTLRCSPRSGDLSVYWYQQSLDQGLQFLIQYYNGEERAKGNILERFSAQQFPDLHSELNLSSLELGDSALYFCASSVGVPDRVNSGANVLTFGAGSRLTVL.

This clonotype was picked up a small number of times. The CDR3 sequence: CSASLRAIVYGYTF. The CDR3 coding sequence is TGCAGTGCTAGTTTGAGGGCGATAGTCTATGGCTACACCTTC. The chain links TRBV20-1 to TRBJ1-2, with D hard to call. V was shortened by 3 bases and J by 4 bases, with 15 bases between the two germline ends. CDR1 and CDR2 from the germline V gene are DFQATT and SNEGSKA (reference sequence). The CDR3 covers 14 residues.

This clonotype was detected many times. The genes are TRBV5-1 and TRBJ1-2; D remains unclear. CDR1 and CDR2 (germline): SGHRS, YFSETQ. Trimming stripped 4 bases from V and 2 bases from J, with 12 bases between. The length of the CDR3 is 14 residues. The CDR3 bases are TGCGCCAGCAGCGAAAGCGCTTCCAACTATGGCTACACCTTC. Its protein product is CASSESASNYGYTF.

This clonotype showed up many times. This rearrangement joins TRBV6-1 to TRBJ1-1; no clear D. The V and J ends lost 3 bases and 1 base respectively, with 6 bases between them. CDR3 length: 13 amino acids. Germline V gene sequence: CDR1 MNHNS, CDR2 SASEGT. In DNA, the CDR3 is TGTGCCAGCAGTGAGGAGTGGAACACTGAAGCTTTCTTT. Translation: CASSEEWNTEAFF.

At least ten counts were recorded for this clonotype. The chain is built from TRBV27 and TRBJ2-1; D is undetermined. Germline-derived CDR1 and CDR2 are MNHEY and SMNVEV (reference sequence). V shed 0 bases and J shed 5 bases, with 14 bases lying between them. The CDR3 has 16 residues. CDR3 loop: CASSLSITYLNNEQFF. The CDR3 DNA reads TGTGCCAGCAGTTTATCGATAACCTACCTTAACAATGAGCAGTTCTTC.